The 27 T cell receptor beta chains below were found in one sample sequenced in a study of T cells in Graves' hyperthyroidism and ophthalmopathy. Amplification targeted TCR beta CDR3 regions from RNA transcripts. The TCR CDR3 first-round RT-PCR relied on the HTBI primer set. TCRdb re-analysed the multiplex PCR reads in MiXCR, keeping a single row per CDR3 protein. Found here are some 270,000 distinct CDR3 sequences, roughly 13% of them singletons; the top ten hold 7.9%. Material for sequencing was blood. These receptors were taken from a woman aged 40 to 55 with Graves' hyperthyroidism.

This rearrangement joins TRBV12-3 or TRBV12-4 to TRBJ2-5, with 8 positions matching TRBD1. This CDR3 contains 12 residues. V was pared by 8 bases and J by 5 bases, with 4 bases of the junction left unmatched. CDR3 sequence (DNA): TGTGCCAGCGGCAGGGGGCGTGAGACCCAGTACTTC. It codes for CASGRGRETQYF.

The V call is TRBV18, the J call TRBJ2-2, with D perhaps matching TRBD2 (6 bases). Trimming stripped 3 bases from V and 7 bases from J, with 9 bases between. Germline V gene data show CDR1 as KGHSH and CDR2 as LQKENI. CDR3 length: 13 amino acids. The CDR3 protein is CASSPGGGGELFF. DNA for the CDR3: TGTGCCAGCTCACCGGGAGGAGGCGGGGAGCTGTTTTTT.

This clonotype was detected ten times or more. The chain has TRBV20-1 and TRBJ2-7; no firm D call. This CDR3 spans 14 amino acids. Trimming stripped 4 bases from V and 2 bases from J, with 15 bases between. Germline V gene lookup returns CDR1 DFQATT and CDR2 SNEGSKA (reference sequence). DNA for the CDR3: TGCAGTGCTACCGACTCGCCGCTAACCTACGAGCAGTACTTC. Its translation: CSATDSPLTYEQYF.

The table lists this clonotype with many counts. The chain combines TRBV15 with TRBJ2-7; D is undetermined. V gave up 0 bases and J gave up 3 bases, with 9 bases separating them. The CDR3 loop spans 14 amino acids. Germline V gives CDR1 LNHNV, CDR2 YYDKDF (reference sequence). CDR3 in DNA: TGTGCCACCAGCAGAGATATGGGTTTCTACGAGCAGTACTTC. Encoded protein: CATSRDMGFYEQYF.

This clonotype was observed many times. The J gene is TRBJ1-4, the V gene TRBV7-8, with D unresolved. V gave up 5 bases and J gave up 8 bases, with 15 bases separating them. Germline V gives CDR1 SGHVS, CDR2 FQNEAQ. There are 14 residues in the CDR3. The CDR3 spells CASSPGGLEEKLFF. CDR3 coding DNA: TGTGCCAGCAGCCCCGGAGGGCTGGAGGAAAAACTGTTTTTT. Full variable domain (rest looked up from reference TRBV7-8 and TRBJ1-4): GAGVSQSPRYKVAKRGQDVALRCDPISGHVSLFWYQQALGQGPEFLTYFQNEAQLDKSGLPSDRFFAERPEGSVSTLKIQRTQQEDSAVYLCASSPGGLEEKLFFGSGTQLSVL.

This clonotype came up many times. The chain carries TRBV2 and TRBJ2-2; perhaps D is TRBD1 or TRBD2 (7 bases each). The CDR3 loop spans 14 amino acids. The V end was cut by 5 bases, the J end by 6 bases, with 13 bases between. CDR1 SNHLY and CDR2 FYNNEI come from the germline V gene. The CDR3 protein is CASSPQGGAGELFF. In nucleotides, the CDR3 is TGTGCCAGCAGTCCCCAGGGGGGGGCCGGGGAGCTGTTTTTT.

In this sample, this clonotype turned up many times. This chain joins TRBV29-1 and TRBJ1-2; TRBD1 matches 8 bases. Germline lookup yields CDR1 SQVTM and CDR2 ANQGSEA. The CDR3 spans 13 residues. J gave up 4 bases and V 3 bases, and 4 bases lay outside the gene matches. The CDR3 region is CSVETGDGYGYTF. CDR3 in DNA: TGCAGCGTTGAGACAGGGGATGGCTATGGCTACACCTTC.

The chain employs TRBV7-3 and TRBJ2-1, with 10 bases fitting TRBD1. The CDR3 loop spans 14 amino acids. With 8 bases clipped from V and 1 base from J, the junction kept 2 bases outside the gene matches. CDR1 and CDR2 (germline): SGHTA, FQGTGA. In nucleotides, the CDR3 is TGTGCCAGCGGACAGGGGGGGTCCTACAATGAGCAGTTCTTC. As protein: CASGQGGSYNEQFF.

In its sample, this clonotype was seen many times. This chain joins TRBV29-1 and TRBJ2-5; 10 bases line up with TRBD2. The V gene end was trimmed by 2 bases and the J gene end by 2 bases; junction bases not matched to a gene: 8. The germline V gene has CDR1 SQVTM and CDR2 ANQGSEA. The CDR3 consists of 16 residues. The chain's CDR3 is CSVEWASGGPQETQYF. The CDR3 DNA reads as TGCAGCGTTGAATGGGCTAGCGGGGGCCCACAAGAGACCCAGTACTTC.

This clonotype was seen a handful of times. The chain links TRBV11-3 to TRBJ2-1; possible D gene TRBD2, 5 bases. The CDR3 has 15 residues. V shed 2 bases and J shed 0 bases, with 8 bases lying between them. Germline loops: CDR1 SGHNT, CDR2 YENEEA. In DNA, the CDR3 is TGTGCCAGCAGCTTAAGTCGGGGCTCCTACAATGAGCAGTTCTTC. This translates into CASSLSRGSYNEQFF.

As concerns this clonotype: This may be a read error, as it is one base from a much larger clone. The chain carries TRBV7-9 and TRBJ2-7; no clear D gene. The V and J ends lost 4 bases and 4 bases respectively, with 8 bases between them. Germline-derived CDR1 and CDR2 are SEHNR and FQNEAQ (reference sequence). The CDR3 has 12 amino acids. In nucleotides, the CDR3 is TGTGCCAGCAGCTCAATAGGGTACGAGCAGTACTTC. Translating gives CASSSIGYEQYF.

This clonotype was detected many times. This sequence joins TRBV3-1 and TRBJ2-4; the match to TRBD2 covers 7 bases. Germline CDR1 is LGHDT and CDR2 is YNNKEL (reference sequence). This CDR3 has 11 amino acids. J was trimmed by 6 bases and V by 9 bases; bases with no gene match: 2. In nucleotides, the CDR3 is TGTGCCAGTTCTAGCGGAAACATTCAGTACTTC. This gives the protein CASSSGNIQYF.

This clonotype was observed many times. The chain couples TRBV29-1 to TRBJ1-1, with TRBD1 matching 10 bases. The germline V gene has CDR1 SQVTM and CDR2 ANQGSEA. This CDR3 is 14 amino acids long. V shed 7 bases and J 5 bases; nucleotides not matched to a gene: 10. The CDR3 DNA reads as TGCAGCGCTGTAGCGGACAGGGGGTCTACTGAAGCTTTCTTT. Translating gives CSAVADRGSTEAFF.

J is TRBJ2-2 and V is TRBV7-2, with TRBD2 identical over 10 bases. The germline V gene has CDR1 SGHTA and CDR2 FQGNSA. The CDR3 loop spans 16 amino acids. With V trimmed by 5 bases and J by 4 bases, 7 bases remained unmatched. The CDR3 region is CASSPWTSGGTGELFF. In nucleotides, the CDR3 is TGTGCCAGCAGCCCCTGGACTAGCGGAGGCACCGGGGAGCTGTTTTTT.

Regarding this clonotype: Since a much larger clone is just one base distant, this may be a read error. The chain uses TRBV14 and TRBJ1-2, with D unclear. Germline V gene sequence: CDR1 SGHDN, CDR2 FVKESK. The CDR3 covers 15 residues. Trimming removed 4 bases from V and 1 base from J, with 13 bases in between. CDR3 DNA sequence: TGTGCCAGCAGCCGAGATGTAAATATTAACTATGGCTACACCTTC. Translating gives CASSRDVNINYGYTF.

V gene TRBV12-3 or TRBV12-4 combines with J gene TRBJ2-1; D remains ambiguous. This CDR3 has 13 amino acids. Trimming pared 0 bases from V and 9 bases from J, leaving 9 bases between. The DNA of the CDR3 is TGTGCCAGCAGTTTAGCTAGCAAGGGTGAGCAGTTCTTC. It codes for CASSLASKGEQFF.

This clonotype appeared many times. The rearrangement uses TRBV6-1 and TRBJ1-2; perhaps TRBD1 as D (6 bases). V lost 7 bases and J lost 4, with 13 bases in between. The CDR3 spans 13 residues. The V gene's germline CDR1 is MNHNS and CDR2 SASEGT. CDR3 sequence: CASTRGRSYGYTF. The CDR3, as DNA: TGTGCCAGCACCAGGGGTAGGAGCTATGGCTACACCTTC.

The sample holds many counts of this clonotype. The junction does not match germline at one end; this may be a read error. This rearrangement joins TRBV28 to TRBJ2-7; 7 bases agree with TRBD2. The CDR3 consists of 13 residues. Germline V lookup: CDR1 MDHEN, CDR2 SYDVKM. DNA for the CDR3: TGTGCCGGCAGGTGGACTAGTACCTACGAGCAGTACTTC. The encoded protein is CAGRWTSTYEQYF.

This clonotype came up many times. The chain links TRBV12-3 or TRBV12-4 to TRBJ2-1; no firm D call. V was shortened by 4 bases and J by 0 bases, with 7 bases between the two germline ends. The CDR3 loop spans 14 amino acids. CDR3 residues: CASSSVSSYNEQFF. As DNA, the CDR3 is TGTGCCAGCAGTTCTGTGAGCTCCTACAATGAGCAGTTCTTC.

This clonotype was picked up many times. The V gene is TRBV5-1, the J gene TRBJ2-6; D not certain. The CDR3 contains 15 residues. CDR1 and CDR2 from the germline V gene are SGHRS and YFSETQ. V dropped 0 bases and J dropped 5 bases, with 9 bases sitting between them. The CDR3 DNA sequence: TGCGCCAGCAGCTTGGGGGAAGCGTGGGCCAACGTCCTGACTTTC. It specifies CASSLGEAWANVLTF.

This clonotype occurred many times. The chain combines TRBV27 with TRBJ2-7; perhaps D is TRBD1 or TRBD2 (5 bases each). The CDR3 consists of 15 residues. Trimming removed 4 bases from V and 1 base from J, with 14 bases in between. The germline V gene has CDR1 MNHEY and CDR2 SMNVEV (reference sequence). The CDR3 here is CASSSFPGPSYEQYF. Here the CDR3 DNA reads TGTGCCAGCAGTTCCTTCCCGGGACCGTCCTACGAGCAGTACTTC.

This clonotype was counted many times. V usage is TRBV7-2 and J usage is TRBJ2-7; either TRBD1 or TRBD2 may fit D (6 bases each). The CDR3 is made up of 13 amino acids. CDR1 is SGHTA and CDR2 is FQGNSA in the germline V gene. Between the trimmed V and J ends, which lost 5 bases and 2 bases, there was a span of 10 bases. CDR3 DNA: TGTGCCAGCAGCCGGGGGCAGGCCTACGAGCAGTACTTC. Protein product: CASSRGQAYEQYF.

This clonotype was counted at least ten times. V is TRBV13 and J is TRBJ1-4; 9 bases line up with TRBD1. Trimming at V came to 5 bases and at J to 7 bases, leaving 8 bases not matched to a gene. The CDR3 spans 15 residues. The germline CDR1 and CDR2 sequences are PRHDT and FYEKMQ (reference sequence). The DNA for the CDR3 is TGTGCCAGCAGCCAGGGGGGGACAGGGCGTGAAAAACTGTTTTTT. It is translated as CASSQGGTGREKLFF.

This clonotype came up many times. The chain couples TRBV28 to TRBJ2-1; the match to TRBD1 covers 7 bases. The V and J ends lost 8 bases and 10 bases, in that order; junction bases with no gene match: 11. The CDR3 loop spans 13 amino acids. Germline V gene data show CDR1 as MDHEN and CDR2 as SYDVKM. The CDR3 region is CASRNPQGLEQFF. For the CDR3, the DNA is TGTGCCAGCCGAAACCCACAGGGGTTAGAGCAGTTCTTC.

The chain recombines TRBV7-2 with TRBJ2-2; D not certain. The germline V gene encodes CDR1 SGHTA and CDR2 FQGNSA. Trimming pared 5 bases from V and 7 bases from J, leaving 14 bases between. The CDR3 extends over 14 amino acids. CDR3 nucleotides: TGTGCCAGCAGCCTTCTAGGCGGAGTCGGGGAGCTGTTTTTT. It specifies CASSLLGGVGELFF.

The CDR3 loop reads CASSYRDSSYEQFF. In nucleotides, the CDR3 is TGTGCCAGCAGTTACAGGGACAGCTCCTACGAGCAGTTCTTC. V usage is TRBV6-5 and J usage is TRBJ2-7; TRBD1 agrees at 7 bases. The DNA end favors TRBJ2-1, so the J call may be wrong. The CDR3 is 14 amino acids. Germline V gene data show CDR1 as MNHEY and CDR2 as SVGAGI.

This clonotype was seen at least ten times. The chain recombines TRBV18 with TRBJ2-1; 9 bases align to TRBD1. The CDR3 spans 16 residues. Trimming at V came to 3 bases and at J to 7 bases, leaving 10 bases not matched to a gene. Germline V gives CDR1 KGHSH, CDR2 LQKENI. The CDR3 coding sequence is TGTGCCAGCTCACCGCCCAGATGGACAGGGGCGAATGAGCAGTTCTTC. This encodes CASSPPRWTGANEQFF.